This T cell receptor beta chain was captured by sequencing in a study of T cells in Graves' hyperthyroidism and ophthalmopathy. This CDR3 region has 15 residues. Germline CDR1 and CDR2: SGHVS and FQNEAQ. There were TCR beta CDR3 regions amplified from RNA transcripts. First-round RT-PCR targeting the TCR CDR3 was performed with the HTBI primer set. Each CDR3 protein is one row after TCRdb ran MiXCR on the multiplex PCR reads. The table includes 700,000 to 850,000 distinct CDR3 sequences, just over 35% detected once. What was sequenced was blood. This receptor was taken from a woman in her 40s with Graves' hyperthyroidism. The V gene is TRBV7-8, the J gene TRBJ2-7; 8 bases match TRBD1. The better agreement between TRBJ2-4 and the DNA end casts doubt on the J call. The CDR3 sequence is CASSLVAGGLYIQYF. CDR3 coding DNA: TGTGCCAGCAGCTTAGTGGCAGGGGGCTTGTACATTCAGTACTTC.